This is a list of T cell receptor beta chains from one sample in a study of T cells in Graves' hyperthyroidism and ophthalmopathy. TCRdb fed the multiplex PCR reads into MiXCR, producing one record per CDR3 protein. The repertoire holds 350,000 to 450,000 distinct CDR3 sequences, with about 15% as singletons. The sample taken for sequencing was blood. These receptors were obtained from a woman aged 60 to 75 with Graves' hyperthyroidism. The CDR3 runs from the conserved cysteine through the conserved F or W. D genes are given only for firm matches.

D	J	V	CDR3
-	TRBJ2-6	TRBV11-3	CASSQDLGQGGSGANVLTF
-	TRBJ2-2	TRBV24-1	CATTATGNTGELFF
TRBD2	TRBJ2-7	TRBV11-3	CASSLSAGVYEQYF
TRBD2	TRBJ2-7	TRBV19	CASSQTRTSGRFSEQYF
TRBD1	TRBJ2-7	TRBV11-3	CASSLASGGHYISDEQYF
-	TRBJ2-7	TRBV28	CASSFPGLTYEQYF
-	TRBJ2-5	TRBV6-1	CASSEGLISSVRETQYF
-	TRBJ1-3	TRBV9	CASSATGYSGNTIYF
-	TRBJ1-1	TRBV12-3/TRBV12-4	CASSFDTEAFF
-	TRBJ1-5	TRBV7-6	CASSLGSGRNQPQHF
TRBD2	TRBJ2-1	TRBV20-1	CSAREASGRANEQFF
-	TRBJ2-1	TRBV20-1	CSAGWNEQFF
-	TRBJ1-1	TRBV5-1	CASSSWGMNTEAFF
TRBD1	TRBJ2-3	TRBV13	CASSRWTGSARDTQYF
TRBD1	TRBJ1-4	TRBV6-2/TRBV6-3	CASSSGQGLGTNEKLFF
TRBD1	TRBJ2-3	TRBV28	CASSSYLRQGHVVDTQYF
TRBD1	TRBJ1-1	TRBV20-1	CSARIKQGARTEAFF
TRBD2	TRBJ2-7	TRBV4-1	CASSPPLGTSGNEQYF
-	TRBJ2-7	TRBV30	CAWSANYEQYF
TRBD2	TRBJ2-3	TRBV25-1	CASSPAGASTDTQYF
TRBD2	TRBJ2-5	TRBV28	CASSLPGGGETQYF
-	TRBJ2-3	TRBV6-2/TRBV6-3	CASSYSKGITDTQYF
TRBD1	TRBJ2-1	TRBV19	CASRSGTASYNEQFF
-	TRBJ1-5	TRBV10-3	CAISDSRASNQPQHF
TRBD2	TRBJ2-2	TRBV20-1	CSASGLAGVSGELFF
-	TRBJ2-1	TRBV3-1	CASEGWGVNEQFF
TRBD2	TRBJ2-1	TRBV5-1	CASSLLGLAGSGVSYNEQFF
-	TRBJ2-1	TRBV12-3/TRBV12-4	CASSLEGGVSGPKAYNEQFF
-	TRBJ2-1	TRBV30	CAWSLEGDNEQLF
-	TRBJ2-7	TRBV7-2	CASSGMGGSEQYF
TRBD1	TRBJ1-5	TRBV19	CASMLGQALAYSNQPQHF
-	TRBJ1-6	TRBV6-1	CASSYDGAYSPLHF
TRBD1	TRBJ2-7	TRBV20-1	CSATGGFDEQYF
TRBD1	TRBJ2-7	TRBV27	CASRQGAHEQYF
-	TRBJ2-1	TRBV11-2	CASSLSYEQFF
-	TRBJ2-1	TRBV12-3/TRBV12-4	CASSSVGTGPNEQFF
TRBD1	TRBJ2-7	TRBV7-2	CASSPTGGTYEQYF
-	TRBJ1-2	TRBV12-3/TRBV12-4	CASSFYASASYTF
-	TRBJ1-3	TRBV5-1	CASSLSVSGNTIYF
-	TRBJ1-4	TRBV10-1	CASSEGGSNEKLFF
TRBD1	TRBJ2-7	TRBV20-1	CSARGGQGSSYEQYF
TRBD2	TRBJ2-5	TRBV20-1	CSARTSGLAGAYQETQYF
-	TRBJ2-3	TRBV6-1	CASSRFPTDTQYF
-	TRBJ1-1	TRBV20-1	CSAPPPDSLNTEAFF
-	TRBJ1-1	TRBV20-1	CSANVRESTEAFF
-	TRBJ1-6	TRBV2	CASSEQGPDHSPLHF
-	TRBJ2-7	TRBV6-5	CASSYSRHSYEQYF
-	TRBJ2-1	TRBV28	CASSPGGSYNEQFF
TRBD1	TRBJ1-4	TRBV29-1	CSVATGEGEKLFF
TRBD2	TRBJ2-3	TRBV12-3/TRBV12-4	CASSLKLAGGDTQYF
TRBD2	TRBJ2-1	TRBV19	CASSKVTTSGDNEQFF
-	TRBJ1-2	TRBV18	CASSPLKDRANYGYTF
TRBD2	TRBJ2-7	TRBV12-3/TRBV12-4	CASSSVSGRAYEQYF
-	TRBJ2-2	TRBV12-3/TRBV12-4	CASSPSGHPGELFF
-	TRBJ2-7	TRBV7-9	CASRDGQMGYEQYF